This TCR beta chain originates from a study of shared clonotypes between healthy human individuals. Whole-study findings and limits: It was the few donors that limited the genetic and exposure-history diversity represented. Generally, estimated richness proved larger in naive subsets than it did in memory subsets.

Naive CD4+ cells were CD45RA-selected; the remaining cells were memory. This table comes from immunoSEQ multiplex PCR, and its TCRdb copy is limited to in-frame clones, with some not included. Here the sample spans about 2.4 million clones, just over 90% being singletons. As for this clone: The antigen remains undetermined.

The CDR3 totals 14 residues. J gave up 5 bases and V 5 bases, and 4 bases lay outside the gene matches. Germline CDR1 SEHNR, CDR2 FQNEAQ (reference sequence). Source material: naive CD4+ T cells sorted from blood. Documented subset: CD45RA+ positively selected. The clonotype comes from a man between 18 and 29 years old in good health. The V call is TRBV7-9, the J call TRBJ2-1, with TRBD2 matching 9 bases. CDR3 protein: CASSRPSGDNEQFF. The CDR3 DNA is TGTGCCAGCAGCCGTCCTAGCGGGGACAATGAGCAGTTCTTC.